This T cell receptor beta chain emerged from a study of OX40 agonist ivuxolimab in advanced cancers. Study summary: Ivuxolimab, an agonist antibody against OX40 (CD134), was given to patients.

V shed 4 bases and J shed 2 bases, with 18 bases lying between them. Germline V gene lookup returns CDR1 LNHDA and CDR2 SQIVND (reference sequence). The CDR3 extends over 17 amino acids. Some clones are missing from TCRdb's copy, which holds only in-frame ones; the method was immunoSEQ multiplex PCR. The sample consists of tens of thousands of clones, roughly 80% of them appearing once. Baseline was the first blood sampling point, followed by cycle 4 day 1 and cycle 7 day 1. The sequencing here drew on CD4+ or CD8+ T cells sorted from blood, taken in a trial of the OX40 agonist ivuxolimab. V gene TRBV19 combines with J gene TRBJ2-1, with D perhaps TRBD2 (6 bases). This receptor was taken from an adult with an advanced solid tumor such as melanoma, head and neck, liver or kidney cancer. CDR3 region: CASSNTRILATYNEQFF. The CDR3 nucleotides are TGTGCCAGTAGTAACACTCGGATACTAGCTACCTACAATGAGCAGTTCTTC.